This T cell receptor beta chain appears in the sequencing data of a study of cytomegalovirus exposure and HLA in healthy donors. 60 Vbeta and 13 Jbeta primers were used in PCR. TCRdb's table, derived via immunoSEQ multiplex PCR, lists solely in-frame clones and lacks some. The sample yields approximately 200,000 clones, approximately 79% seen once. This CDR3 is 16 amino acids long. Germline CDR1 is SGHVS and CDR2 is FQNEAQ. With 1 base removed from V and 0 bases from J, the gap between germline ends came to 10 bases. The TCR was taken from a man aged 18 to 30 in good health and CMV-seronegative. The V call is TRBV7-8, the J call TRBJ2-1; TRBD2 is a possible D gene (6 bases). Specimen: PBMCs. The CDR3 sequence: CASSLVGGSSYNEQFF. The DNA of the CDR3 is TGTGCCAGCAGCTTAGTGGGGGGAAGCTCCTACAATGAGCAGTTCTTC. The full variable domain, its missing parts supplied by reference TRBV7-8 and TRBJ2-1, is GAGVSQSPRYKVAKRGQDVALRCDPISGHVSLFWYQQALGQGPEFLTYFQNEAQLDKSGLPSDRFFAERPEGSVSTLKIQRTQQEDSAVYLCASSLVGGSSYNEQFFGPGTRLTVL.